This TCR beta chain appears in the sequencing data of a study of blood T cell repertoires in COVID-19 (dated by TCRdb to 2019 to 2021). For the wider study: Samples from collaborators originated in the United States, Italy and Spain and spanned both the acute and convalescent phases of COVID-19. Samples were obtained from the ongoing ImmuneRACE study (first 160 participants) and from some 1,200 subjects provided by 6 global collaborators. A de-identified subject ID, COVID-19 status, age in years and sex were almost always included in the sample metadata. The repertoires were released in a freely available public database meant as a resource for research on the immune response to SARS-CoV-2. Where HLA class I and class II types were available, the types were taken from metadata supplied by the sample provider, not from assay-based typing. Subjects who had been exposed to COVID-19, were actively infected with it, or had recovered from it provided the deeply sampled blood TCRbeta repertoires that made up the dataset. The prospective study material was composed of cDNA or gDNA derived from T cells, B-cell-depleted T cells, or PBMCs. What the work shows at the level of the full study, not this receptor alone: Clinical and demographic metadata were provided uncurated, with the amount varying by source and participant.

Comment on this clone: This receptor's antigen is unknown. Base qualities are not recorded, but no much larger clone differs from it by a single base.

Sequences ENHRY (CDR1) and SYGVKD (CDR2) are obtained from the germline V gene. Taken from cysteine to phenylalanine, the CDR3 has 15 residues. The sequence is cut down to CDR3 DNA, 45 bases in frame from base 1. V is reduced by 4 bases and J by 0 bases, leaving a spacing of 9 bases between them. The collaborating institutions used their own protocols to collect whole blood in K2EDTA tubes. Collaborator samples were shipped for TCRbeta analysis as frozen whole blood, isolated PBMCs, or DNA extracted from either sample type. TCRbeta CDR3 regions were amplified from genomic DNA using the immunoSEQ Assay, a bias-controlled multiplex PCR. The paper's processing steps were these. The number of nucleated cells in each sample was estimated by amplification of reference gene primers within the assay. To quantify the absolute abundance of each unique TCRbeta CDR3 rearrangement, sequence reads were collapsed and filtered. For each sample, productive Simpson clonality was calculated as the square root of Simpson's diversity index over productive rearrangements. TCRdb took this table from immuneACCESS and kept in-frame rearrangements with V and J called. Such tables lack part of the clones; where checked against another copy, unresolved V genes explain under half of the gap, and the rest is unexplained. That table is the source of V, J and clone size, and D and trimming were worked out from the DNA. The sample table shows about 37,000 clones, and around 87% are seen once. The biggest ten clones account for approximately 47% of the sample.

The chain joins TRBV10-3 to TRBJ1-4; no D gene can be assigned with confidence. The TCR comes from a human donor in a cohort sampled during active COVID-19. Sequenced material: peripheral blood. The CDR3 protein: CAISGGSTTNEKLFF. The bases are TGTGCCATCAGTGGAGGGTCTACAACTAATGAAAAACTGTTTTTT.